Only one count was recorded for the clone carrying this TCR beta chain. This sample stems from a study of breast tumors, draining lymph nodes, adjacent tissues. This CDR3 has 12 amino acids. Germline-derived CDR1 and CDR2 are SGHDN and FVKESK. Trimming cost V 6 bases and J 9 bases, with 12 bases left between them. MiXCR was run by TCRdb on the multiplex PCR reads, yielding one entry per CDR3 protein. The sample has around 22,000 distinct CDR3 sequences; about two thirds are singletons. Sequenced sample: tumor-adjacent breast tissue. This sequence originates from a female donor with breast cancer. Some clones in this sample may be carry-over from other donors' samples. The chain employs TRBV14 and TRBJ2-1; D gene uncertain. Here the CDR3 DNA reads TGTGCCAGCAGTGAATTGGGGTTTGAGCAGTTCTTC. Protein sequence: CASSELGFEQFF.